The source of this T cell receptor (beta chain) is a study of breast tumors, draining lymph nodes, adjacent tissues. This clonotype has ten or more counts. The antigen is unknown. Broader study findings: Tumor repertoires ranked between lymph nodes and nontumor tissue in diversity, with V and J gene preferences. The lymph node origin of tumor T cells was framed as consistent with a hypothesis, not demonstrated.

Germline lookup yields CDR1 GTSNPN and CDR2 SVGIG (reference sequence). The CDR3 is 16 residues long. Trimming cost V 2 bases and J 7 bases; bases outside gene matches: 16. Using its own MiXCR run on the multiplex PCR reads, TCRdb lists one record per CDR3 protein. There are 290,000 or so distinct CDR3 sequences in the sample; 30% to 35% occur only once, and around 1% lies in the top ten. Samples came from axillary lymph nodes draining the breast cancer. This chain uses TRBV30 with TRBJ2-5; 7 bases agree with TRBD1. This clonotype was sampled from a female donor with breast cancer. Some clones in this sample may be carry-over from other donors' samples. The sequenced sample consisted of axillary lymph node tissue. CDR3 sequence reads: CAWSPSLQGQWGTQYF. In nucleotides, the CDR3 is TGTGCCTGGAGTCCCTCTCTACAGGGACAGTGGGGGACCCAGTACTTC. Full variable domain (rest looked up from reference TRBV30 and TRBJ2-5): SQTIHQWPATLVQPVGSPLSLECTVEGTSNPNLYWYRQAAGRGLQLLFYSVGIGQISSEVPQNLSASRPQDRQFILSSKKLLLSDSGFYLCAWSPSLQGQWGTQYFGPGTRLLVL.